This TCR beta chain was captured by sequencing in a study of cytomegalovirus exposure and HLA in healthy donors. Trimming took 3 bases from V and 0 from J, leaving 8 bases between them. This CDR3 spans 14 amino acids. The germline CDR1 and CDR2 sequences are LNHDA and SQIVND (reference sequence). Study results and limitations: A likely sequencing artifact accounted for one observed cluster of highly shared sequence variants. Looking again later, the authors saw that most CMV-associated TCR beta chains seemed HLA-restricted.

On this clone itself: Antigen: not known.

Vbeta (60) and Jbeta (13) primers were used in the PCR. The assay was immunoSEQ multiplex PCR, and TCRdb's table has in-frame clones only and misses some. The profile shows some 140,000 clones, about four fifths of them singletons. The sequence came from a man younger than 40 in good health. The rearrangement uses TRBV19 and TRBJ1-1; no definite D call. The material sequenced was PBMCs. DNA of the CDR3: TGTGCCAGTAGTATGGGCAACATGAACACTGAAGCTTTCTTT. This gives the protein CASSMGNMNTEAFF.